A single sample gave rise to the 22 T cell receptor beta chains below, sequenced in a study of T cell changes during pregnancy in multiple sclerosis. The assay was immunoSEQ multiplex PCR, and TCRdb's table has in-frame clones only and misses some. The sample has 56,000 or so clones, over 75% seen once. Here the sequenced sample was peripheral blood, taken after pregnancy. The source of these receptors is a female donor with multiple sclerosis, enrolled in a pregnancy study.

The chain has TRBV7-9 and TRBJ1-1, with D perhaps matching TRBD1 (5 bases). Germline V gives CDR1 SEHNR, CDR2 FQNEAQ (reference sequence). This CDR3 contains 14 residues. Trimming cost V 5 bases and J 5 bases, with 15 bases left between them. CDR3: CASSTPGGFTEAFF. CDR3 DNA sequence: TGTGCCAGCAGCACACCGGGGGGTTTTACTGAAGCTTTCTTT. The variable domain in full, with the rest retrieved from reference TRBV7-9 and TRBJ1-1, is DTGVSQNPRHKITKRGQNVTFRCDPISEHNRLYWYRQTLGQGPEFLTYFQNEAQLEKSRLLSDRFSAERPKGSFSTLEIQRTEQGDSAMYLCASSTPGGFTEAFFGQGTRLTVV.

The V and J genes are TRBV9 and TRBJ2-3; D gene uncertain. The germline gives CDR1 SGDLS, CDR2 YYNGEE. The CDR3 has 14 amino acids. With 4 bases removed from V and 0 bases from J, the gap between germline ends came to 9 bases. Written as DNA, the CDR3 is TGTGCCAGCAGCCCGAGTACTAGCACAGATACGCAGTATTTT. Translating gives CASSPSTSTDTQYF.

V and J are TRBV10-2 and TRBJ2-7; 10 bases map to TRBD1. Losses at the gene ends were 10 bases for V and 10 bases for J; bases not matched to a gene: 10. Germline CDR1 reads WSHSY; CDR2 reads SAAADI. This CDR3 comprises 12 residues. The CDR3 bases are TGCGCCACTCTAGGAGACAGGGGGCAACAGTACTTC. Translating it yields CATLGDRGQQYF.

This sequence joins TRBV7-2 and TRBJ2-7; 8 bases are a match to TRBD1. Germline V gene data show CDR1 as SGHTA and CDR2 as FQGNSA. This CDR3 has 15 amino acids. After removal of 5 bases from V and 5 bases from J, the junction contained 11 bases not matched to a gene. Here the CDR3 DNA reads TGTGCCAGCAGCACGCGGACAGGGAGGTATCACGAGCAGTACTTC. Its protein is CASSTRTGRYHEQYF. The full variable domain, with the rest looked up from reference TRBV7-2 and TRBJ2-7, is GAGVSQSPSNKVTEKGKDVELRCDPISGHTALYWYRQSLGQGLEFLIYFQGNSAPDKSGLPSDRFSAERTGGSVSTLTIQRTQQEDSAVYLCASSTRTGRYHEQYFGPGTRLTVT.

This CDR3 is CASSLWVQSSNQPQHF. The CDR3 region has the DNA TGTGCCAGCAGTTTATGGGTACAGAGTAGCAATCAGCCCCAGCATTTT. V is TRBV28 and J is TRBJ1-5; D call uncertain. The CDR3 has 16 amino acids. Trimming stripped 0 bases from V and 0 bases from J, with 9 bases between. Germline V gives CDR1 MDHEN, CDR2 SYDVKM.

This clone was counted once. CDR3 sequence reads: CAWSVLGSPNTGELFF. DNA of the CDR3: TGTGCCTGGAGTGTACTAGGGTCCCCGAACACCGGGGAGCTGTTTTTT. The V call is TRBV30, the J call TRBJ2-2; D is possibly TRBD2 (5 bases). The germline gives CDR1 GTSNPN, CDR2 SVGIG (reference sequence). The CDR3 is 16 amino acids. The V and J ends lost 0 bases and 0 bases respectively, with 11 bases between them.

CDR3 DNA sequence: TGTGCCAGCAGCTCCCCCCGCACGAGAGAAGCTTTCTTT. Protein sequence: CASSSPRTREAFF. This sequence joins TRBV11-2 and TRBJ1-1; no clear D. The germline V and J ends were trimmed by 4 bases and 8 bases, with 14 bases remaining between them. This CDR3 comprises 13 residues. CDR1 is SGHAT, CDR2 FQNNGV, per germline. The full variable domain, rest sourced from reference TRBV11-2 and TRBJ1-1, is EAGVAQSPRYKIIEKRQSVAFWCNPISGHATLYWYQQILGQGPKLLIQFQNNGVVDDSQLPKDRFSAERLKGVDSTLKIQPAKLEDSAVYLCASSSPRTREAFFGQGTRLTVV.

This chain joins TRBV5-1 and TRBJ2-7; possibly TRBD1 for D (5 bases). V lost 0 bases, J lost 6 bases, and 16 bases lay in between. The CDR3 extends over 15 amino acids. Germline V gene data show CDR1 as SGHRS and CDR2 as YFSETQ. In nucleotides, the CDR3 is TGCGCCAGCAGCTTGGGTGGGGCCAAACTCGGCGAGCAGTACTTC. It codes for CASSLGGAKLGEQYF.

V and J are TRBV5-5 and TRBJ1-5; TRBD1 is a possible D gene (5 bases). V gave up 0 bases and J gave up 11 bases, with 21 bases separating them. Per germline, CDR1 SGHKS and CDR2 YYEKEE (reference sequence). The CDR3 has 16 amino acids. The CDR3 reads CASSLDGSGDRIAQHF. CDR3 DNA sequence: TGTGCCAGCAGCTTGGACGGGTCGGGGGATAGGATAGCCCAGCATTTT.

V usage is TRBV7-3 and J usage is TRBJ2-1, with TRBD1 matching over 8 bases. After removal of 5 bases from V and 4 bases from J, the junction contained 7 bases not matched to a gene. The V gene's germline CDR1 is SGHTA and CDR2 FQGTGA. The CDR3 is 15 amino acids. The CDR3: CASSAGTGEYNEQFF. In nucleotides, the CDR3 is TGTGCCAGCAGCGCCGGGACAGGAGAATACAATGAGCAGTTCTTC.

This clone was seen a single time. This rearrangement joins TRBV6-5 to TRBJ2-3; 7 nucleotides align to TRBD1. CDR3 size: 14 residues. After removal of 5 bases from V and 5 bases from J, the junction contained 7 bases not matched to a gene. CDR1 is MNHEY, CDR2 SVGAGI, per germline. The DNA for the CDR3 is TGTGCCAGCAGTCACCGGGACAGACGAGATACGCAGTATTTT. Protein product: CASSHRDRRDTQYF.

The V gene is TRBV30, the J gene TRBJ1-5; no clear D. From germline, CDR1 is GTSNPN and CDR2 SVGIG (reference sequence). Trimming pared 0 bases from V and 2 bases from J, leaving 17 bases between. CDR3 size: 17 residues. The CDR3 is CAWSVSGGREGNQPQHF. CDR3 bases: TGTGCCTGGAGTGTAAGTGGAGGGCGTGAGGGCAATCAGCCCCAGCATTTT.

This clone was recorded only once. DNA of the CDR3: TGTGCCAGCAGTTTCCCCGGGGGTTGGTCACCCCTCCACTTT. Its translation: CASSFPGGWSPLHF. The chain employs TRBV28 and TRBJ1-6; weak D call: TRBD1 (5 bases). The CDR3 runs 14 residues. CDR1 MDHEN and CDR2 SYDVKM come from the germline V gene. The ends were cut back, 3 bases at V and 10 bases at J, with 13 bases in the middle.

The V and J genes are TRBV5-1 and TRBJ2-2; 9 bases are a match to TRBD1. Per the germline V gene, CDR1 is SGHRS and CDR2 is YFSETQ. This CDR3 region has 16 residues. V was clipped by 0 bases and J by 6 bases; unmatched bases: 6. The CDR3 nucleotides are TGCGCCAGCAGCTTGGCGGGACAGGGTACGGCCGGGGAGCTGTTTTTT. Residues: CASSLAGQGTAGELFF.

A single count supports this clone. As DNA, the CDR3 is TGCAGCACAAGAGAGACAGGGAACACTGAAGCTTTCTTT. Translated, it gives CSTRETGNTEAFF. This chain joins TRBV29-1 and TRBJ1-1; a possible D gene is TRBD1 (6 bases). V dropped 8 bases and J dropped 1 base, with 14 bases sitting between them. This CDR3 spans 13 amino acids. Germline CDR1 and CDR2: SQVTM and ANQGSEA. The full variable domain, in which reference TRBV29-1 and TRBJ1-1 provide the parts outside the CDR3, is SAVISQKPSRDICQRGTSLTIQCQVDSQVTMMFWYRQQPGQSLTLIATANQGSEATYESGFVIDKFPISRPNLTFSTLTVSNMSPEDSSIYLCSTRETGNTEAFFGQGTRLTVV.

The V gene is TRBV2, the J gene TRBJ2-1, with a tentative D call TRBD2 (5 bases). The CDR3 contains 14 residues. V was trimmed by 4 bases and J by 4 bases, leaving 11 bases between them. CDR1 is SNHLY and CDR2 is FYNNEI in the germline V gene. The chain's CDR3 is CASSVGGRYNEQFF. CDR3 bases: TGTGCCAGCAGTGTGGGCGGGCGTTACAATGAGCAGTTCTTC.

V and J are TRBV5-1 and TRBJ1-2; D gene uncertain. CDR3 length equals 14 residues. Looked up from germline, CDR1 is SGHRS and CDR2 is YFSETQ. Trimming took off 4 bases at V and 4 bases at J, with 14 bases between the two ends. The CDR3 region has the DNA TGCGCCAGCAGCCCGAGGGCAGATTCCTATGGCTACACCTTC. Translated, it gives CASSPRADSYGYTF.

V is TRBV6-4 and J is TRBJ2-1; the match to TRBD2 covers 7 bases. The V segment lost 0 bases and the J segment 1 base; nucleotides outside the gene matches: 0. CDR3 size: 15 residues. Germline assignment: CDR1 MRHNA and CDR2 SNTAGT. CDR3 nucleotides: TGTGCCAGCAGTGACTCAGCGGGGTCCTACAATGAGCAGTTCTTC. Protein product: CASSDSAGSYNEQFF.

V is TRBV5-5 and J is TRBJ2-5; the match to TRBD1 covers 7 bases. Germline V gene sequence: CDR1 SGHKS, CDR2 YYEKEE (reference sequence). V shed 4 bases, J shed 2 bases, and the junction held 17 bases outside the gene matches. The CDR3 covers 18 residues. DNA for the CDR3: TGTGCCAGCAGCGCATGGCTGTGGACAGGCCTCCAACAAGAGACCCAGTACTTC. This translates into CASSAWLWTGLQQETQYF.

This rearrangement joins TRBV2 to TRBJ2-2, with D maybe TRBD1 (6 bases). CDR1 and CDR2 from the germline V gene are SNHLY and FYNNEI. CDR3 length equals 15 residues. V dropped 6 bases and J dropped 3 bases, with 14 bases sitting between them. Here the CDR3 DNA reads TGTGCCAGCAGCCCCCAGGGGTCCTACACCGGGGAGCTGTTTTTT. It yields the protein CASSPQGSYTGELFF.

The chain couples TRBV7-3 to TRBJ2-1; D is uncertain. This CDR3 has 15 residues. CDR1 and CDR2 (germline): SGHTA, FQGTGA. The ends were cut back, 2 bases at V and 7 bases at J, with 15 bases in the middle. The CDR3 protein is CASSLGSSRVNEQFF. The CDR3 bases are TGTGCCAGCAGCTTAGGCAGTAGCCGGGTGAATGAGCAGTTCTTC.

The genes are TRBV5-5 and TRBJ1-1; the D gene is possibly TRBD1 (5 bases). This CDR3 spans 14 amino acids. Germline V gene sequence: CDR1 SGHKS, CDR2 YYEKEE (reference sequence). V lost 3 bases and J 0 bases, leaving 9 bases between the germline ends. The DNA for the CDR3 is TGTGCCAGCAGCTATTTACAGGTGAACACTGAAGCTTTCTTT. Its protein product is CASSYLQVNTEAFF.